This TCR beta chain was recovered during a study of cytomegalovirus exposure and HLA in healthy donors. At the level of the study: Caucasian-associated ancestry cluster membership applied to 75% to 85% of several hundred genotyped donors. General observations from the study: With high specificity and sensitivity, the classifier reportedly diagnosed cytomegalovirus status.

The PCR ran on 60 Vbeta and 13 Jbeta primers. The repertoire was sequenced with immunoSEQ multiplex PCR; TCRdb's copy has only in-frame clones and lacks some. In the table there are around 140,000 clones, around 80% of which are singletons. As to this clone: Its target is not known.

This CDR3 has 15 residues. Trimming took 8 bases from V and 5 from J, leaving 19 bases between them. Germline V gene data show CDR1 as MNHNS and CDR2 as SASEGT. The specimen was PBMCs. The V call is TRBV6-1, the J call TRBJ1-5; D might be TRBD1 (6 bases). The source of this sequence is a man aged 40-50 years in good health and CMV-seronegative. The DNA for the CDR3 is TGTGCCAGCGGGTCGGCAGGGGATTGGGATCAGCCCCAGCATTTT. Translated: CASGSAGDWDQPQHF.